A selection of T cell receptor beta chains follows, all from one sample in a study of cytomegalovirus exposure and HLA in healthy donors. The data were produced by immunoSEQ multiplex PCR, yet TCRdb's version contains in-frame clones alone and is incomplete. This table holds approximately 110,000 clones, approximately 80% found once. The specimen sequenced was PBMCs. Receptors originate from a man aged 50-59 years in good health and CMV-seronegative. Each CDR3 is given with its conserved first and last residue. Each record gives: clone size, CDR3 length, D gene, J gene, V gene, CDR3 protein, CDR3 DNA. The D gene is left open where the match is weak. Only part of the rows carry a size: once, few, many, or a class if the clone is expanded.

>few|19|-|TRBJ1-4|TRBV27
CASSLQVTTGGGTNEKLFF
TGTGCCAGCAGTTTGCAGGTTACTACCGGCGGCGGGACTAATGAAAAACTGTTTTTT
>-|12|TRBD1|TRBJ2-1|TRBV10-3
CATGTGGDEQFF
TGTGCCACCGGGACAGGGGGTGATGAGCAGTTCTTC
>few|16|TRBD1|TRBJ1-1|TRBV6-5
CASSYSSRGANTEAFF
TGTGCCAGCAGTTACTCGAGCAGGGGGGCCAACACTGAAGCTTTCTTT
>-|14|TRBD2|TRBJ2-1|TRBV7-3
CASSRSGSRNEQFF
TGTGCCAGCAGCCGTAGCGGGAGCAGGAATGAGCAGTTCTTC
>-|13|-|TRBJ2-1|TRBV2
CASSVELPNEQFF
TGTGCCAGCAGTGTCGAACTACCCAATGAGCAGTTCTTC
>-|14|TRBD2|TRBJ2-1|TRBV5-1
CASSPGLIYNEQFF
TGCGCCAGCAGCCCGGGACTAATATACAATGAGCAGTTCTTC
>-|13|-|TRBJ2-1|TRBV7-3
CASSLGQSNEQFF
TGTGCCAGCAGCTTAGGACAGTCCAATGAGCAGTTCTTC
>-|16|TRBD2|TRBJ2-7|TRBV7-2
CASSLAGGRLAYEQYF
TGTGCCAGCAGCTTAGCTGGCGGGAGGTTAGCCTACGAGCAGTACTTC
>-|15|TRBD1|TRBJ1-4|TRBV5-6
CASSPRTGQGEKLFF
TGTGCCAGCAGCCCTAGAACGGGACAGGGTGAAAAACTGTTTTTT
>-|16|TRBD1|TRBJ1-4|TRBV9
CASSVGDRGGNEKLFF
TGTGCCAGCAGCGTTGGGGACAGGGGGGGGAATGAAAAACTGTTTTTT
>-|11|-|TRBJ2-7|TRBV25-1
CATSPSSEQYF
TGTGCCACCTCACCCTCGAGCGAGCAGTACTTC
>-|13|-|TRBJ1-2|TRBV28
CASSPTPGYGYTF
TGTGCCAGCAGTCCAACGCCAGGGTATGGCTACACCTTC
>-|15|TRBD2|TRBJ2-7|TRBV7-7
CASSLGAGVGYEQYF
TGTGCCAGCAGCTTAGGAGCGGGAGTAGGGTACGAGCAGTACTTC
>-|15|TRBD1|TRBJ1-1|TRBV9
CASTLGTESLTEAFF
TGTGCCAGCACCCTGGGGACAGAAAGTCTCACTGAAGCTTTCTTT
>once|15|-|TRBJ2-7|TRBV5-6
CASSSPGRSYHEQYF
TGTGCCAGCAGCTCCCCAGGGCGGTCCTACCACGAGCAGTACTTC
>-|15|TRBD1|TRBJ1-5|TRBV6-1
CASSEEGQGYQPQHF
TGTGCCAGCAGTGAAGAAGGACAGGGATATCAGCCCCAGCATTTT
>-|17|TRBD1|TRBJ2-3|TRBV27
CASSPDRGAIFLHTQYF
TGTGCCAGCAGTCCCGACAGGGGCGCAATTTTCCTCCATACGCAGTATTTT
>-|12|-|TRBJ1-6|TRBV9
CASNRGNSPLHF
TGTGCCAGCAATAGGGGGAATTCACCCCTCCACTTT
>few|16|TRBD2|TRBJ2-1|TRBV5-1
CASSPSLLAEYNEQFF
TGCGCCAGCAGTCCGTCACTACTAGCGGAATACAATGAGCAGTTCTTC
>few|14|-|TRBJ1-5|TRBV28
CASIRDGNDQPQHF
TGTGCCAGCATCAGGGATGGGAACGATCAGCCCCAGCATTTT
>-|15|-|TRBJ1-4|TRBV5-6
CASTPGRSTNEKLFF
TGTGCCAGCACCCCTGGTAGATCAACTAATGAAAAACTGTTTTTT
>-|14|TRBD1|TRBJ1-6|TRBV5-4
CASSLGQNNSPLHF
TGTGCCAGCAGCCTGGGACAGAATAATTCACCCCTCCACTTT
>once|15|TRBD1|TRBJ2-7|TRBV18
CASSPFDRAATEQYF
TGTGCCAGCTCACCTTTCGACAGGGCCGCAACCGAGCAGTACTTC
>-|15|TRBD2|TRBJ2-3|TRBV28
CASSSPAGGADTQYF
TGTGCCAGCAGTTCCCCAGCGGGAGGTGCAGATACGCAGTATTTT
>few|12|-|TRBJ1-1|TRBV6-1
CASGGWNTEAFF
TGTGCCAGCGGCGGCTGGAACACTGAAGCTTTCTTT
>few|16|TRBD2|TRBJ2-1|TRBV10-1
CASIDLAGDIDNEQFF
TGCGCCAGCATCGATCTAGCGGGGGACATAGACAATGAGCAGTTCTTC
>-|13|TRBD1|TRBJ1-5|TRBV6-5
CASSYQGAQPQHF
TGTGCCAGCAGTTACCAGGGGGCCCAGCCCCAGCATTTT
>-|15|-|TRBJ2-7|TRBV5-1
CASSLEGRVVDEQYF
TGCGCCAGCAGCTTGGAGGGCAGGGTCGTGGACGAGCAGTACTTC
>-|16|-|TRBJ1-6|TRBV14
CASSHLRETYNSPLHF
TGTGCCAGCAGTCACTTGAGGGAAACCTATAATTCACCCCTCCACTTT
>few|14|TRBD1|TRBJ1-4|TRBV30
CALRTGSTNEKLFF
TGTGCCCTTAGGACAGGCTCAACTAATGAAAAACTGTTTTTT
>-|15|TRBD2|TRBJ2-2|TRBV6-5
CASSYGGVGTGELFF
TGTGCCAGCAGTTACGGGGGGGTCGGCACCGGGGAGCTGTTTTTT
>-|13|-|TRBJ1-2|TRBV30
CAWSPAPSRGYTF
TGTGCCTGGAGTCCCGCCCCTAGCCGTGGCTACACCTTC
>-|15|-|TRBJ2-2|TRBV11-3
CASSFGRPNTGELFF
TGTGCCAGCAGCTTTGGCAGGCCGAACACCGGGGAGCTGTTTTTT
>-|16|TRBD1|TRBJ1-3|TRBV9
CASSSRDRGSGNTIYF
TGTGCCAGCAGCAGCCGGGACAGGGGCTCTGGAAACACCATATATTTT
>-|14|-|TRBJ2-3|TRBV18
CASSRPGAADTQYF
TGTGCCAGCTCACGGCCAGGGGCGGCAGATACGCAGTATTTT
>-|12|-|TRBJ2-5|TRBV7-2
CASSFPEETQYF
TGTGCCAGCAGCTTCCCCGAAGAGACCCAGTACTTC
>-|15|-|TRBJ1-2|TRBV9
CASSVEVRGNYGYTF
TGTGCCAGCAGCGTAGAGGTCCGGGGGAACTATGGCTACACCTTC
>-|17|-|TRBJ1-5|TRBV7-6
CASSQGRGLDSNQPQHF
TGTGCCAGCAGCCAGGGGCGAGGGTTGGATAGCAATCAGCCCCAGCATTTT
>-|13|-|TRBJ2-5|TRBV11-2
CASSLSSQETQYF
TGTGCCAGCAGCTTGTCTAGCCAAGAGACCCAGTACTTC
>-|14|TRBD1|TRBJ2-7|TRBV18
CASSQDREAYEQYF
TGTGCCAGCTCACAGGACAGGGAGGCCTACGAGCAGTACTTC
>few|15|TRBD2|TRBJ2-7|TRBV5-1
CASSLALAGAYEQYF
TGCGCCAGCAGCTTGGCACTAGCGGGAGCCTACGAGCAGTACTTC
>-|13|-|TRBJ1-6|TRBV27
CASSFTGSSPLHF
TGTGCCAGCAGTTTCACAGGGAGTTCACCCCTCCACTTT
>-|14|TRBD2|TRBJ2-5|TRBV5-1
CASSGDTSDETQYF
TGCGCCAGCAGCGGAGATACTAGCGACGAGACCCAGTACTTC
>-|15|TRBD1|TRBJ1-2|TRBV7-2
CASRLGTGGLDGYTF
TGTGCCAGCAGGCTAGGGACAGGGGGTTTGGATGGCTACACCTTC
>-|18|TRBD2|TRBJ2-3|TRBV4-3
CASSPRVGRERFPDTQYF
TGCGCCAGCAGCCCCAGGGTCGGGCGGGAGCGCTTCCCAGATACGCAGTATTTT
>-|13|-|TRBJ1-5|TRBV30
CAWQGGDNQPQHF
TGTGCCTGGCAGGGAGGGGACAATCAGCCCCAGCATTTT
>-|15|-|TRBJ2-1|TRBV7-7
CASSLDPSSYNEQFF
TGTGCTAGCAGCTTAGACCCGAGCTCCTACAATGAGCAGTTCTTC
>-|13|-|TRBJ2-3|TRBV5-4
CASSSLRTDTQYF
TGTGCCAGCAGCTCTCTTCGCACAGATACGCAGTATTTT
>-|16|TRBD2|TRBJ2-1|TRBV5-1
CASSPASGASYNEQFF
TGCGCCAGCAGCCCAGCGAGCGGGGCCTCCTACAATGAGCAGTTCTTC